One T cell receptor (beta chain) is described in this entry. This entry belongs to a study of radiation and T cells in renal cell carcinoma. The time point: blood 4 weeks post-SBRT, at nephrectomy. Treatment here: 15 Gy SBRT to primary tumor, nephrectomy 4 weeks later. Nephrectomy followed 15 Gy stereotactic body radiation by 4 weeks. Profiling relied on immunoSEQ multiplex PCR, and the TCRdb table lists in-frame clones only, not all of them. The sample contains some 150,000 clones, 86% of which appear only once. The receptor was derived from a woman in her forties or fifties with renal cell carcinoma. The sample was blood, taken from a patient whose treatment included radiotherapy and nephrectomy.

CDR3: CATSRDRAVDEQYF. In nucleotides, the CDR3 is TGTGCCACCAGCAGAGACAGGGCGGTGGACGAGCAGTACTTC. The V and J genes are TRBV15 and TRBJ2-7, with D possibly being TRBD1 (5 bases). The CDR3 contains 14 residues. CDR1 and CDR2 from the germline V gene are LNHNV and YYDKDF (reference sequence). V lost 0 bases to trimming and J lost 5 bases, with 11 bases between them.